The clone carrying this T cell receptor (beta chain) was counted a few times. Antigen: not known. This record comes from a study of T-cell memory formation after mild COVID-19. Study-wide background: Clustering of TCRs was largely donor specific.

Via MiXCR, TCRdb re-called the 5' RACE reads, giving one row per CDR3 protein. The sample has approximately 210,000 distinct CDR3 sequences; around 16% are singletons. Study-wide results and limits: The second-wave clones peaking on day 37 were not confirmed as SARS-CoV-2-specific. Among contracting clones, CD4+ were mainly CM/EM and CD8+ enriched in EMRA.

The sequence was obtained from an adult woman who had mild COVID-19 (a few samples of this study predate the infection). Cell type and time point are not known. Sequencing used PBMCs or a T cell subset sorted from them (not recorded which).

The CDR3 bases are TGTGCCAGCAGCATCCCCTTGGGGGAGGAGCGAGGACAGGGGTTTTACAATGAGCAGTTCTTC. This codes for CASSIPLGEERGQGFYNEQFF. The V gene is TRBV7-9, the J gene TRBJ2-1; 9 bases line up with TRBD1. Germline V gene data show CDR1 as SEHNR and CDR2 as FQNEAQ (reference sequence). The ends lost 5 bases at V and 4 bases at J; junction bases unmatched: 24. The CDR3 covers 21 residues.